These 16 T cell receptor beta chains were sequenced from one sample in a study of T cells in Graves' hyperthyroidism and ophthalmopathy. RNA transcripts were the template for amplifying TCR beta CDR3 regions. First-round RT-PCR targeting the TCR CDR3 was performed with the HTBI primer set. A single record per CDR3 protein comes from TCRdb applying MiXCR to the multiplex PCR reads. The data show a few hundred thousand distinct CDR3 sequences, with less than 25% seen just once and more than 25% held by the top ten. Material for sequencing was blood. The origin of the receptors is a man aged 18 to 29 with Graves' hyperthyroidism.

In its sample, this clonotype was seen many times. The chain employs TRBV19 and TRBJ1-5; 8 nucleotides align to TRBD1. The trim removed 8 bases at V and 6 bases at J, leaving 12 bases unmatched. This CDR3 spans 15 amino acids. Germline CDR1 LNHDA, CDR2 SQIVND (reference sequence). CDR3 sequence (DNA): TGTGCCAGTGAGTACGGGACAGGCCGCTTTCAGCCCCAGCATTTT. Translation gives CASEYGTGRFQPQHF. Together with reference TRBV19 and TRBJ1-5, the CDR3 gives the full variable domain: DGGITQSPKYLFRKEGQNVTLSCEQNLNHDAMYWYRQDPGQGLRLIYYSQIVNDFQKGDIAEGYSVSREKKESFPLTVTSAQKNPTAFYLCASEYGTGRFQPQHFGDGTRLSIL.

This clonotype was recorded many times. The CDR3 DNA is TGCAGCGAAACCCGGACGGATTATGGCTACACCTTC. As protein: CSETRTDYGYTF. The chain combines TRBV29-1 with TRBJ1-2; D is ambiguous. CDR1 SQVTM and CDR2 ANQGSEA come from the germline V gene. This CDR3 spans 12 amino acids. V lost 7 bases, J lost 5 bases, and 14 bases lay in between.

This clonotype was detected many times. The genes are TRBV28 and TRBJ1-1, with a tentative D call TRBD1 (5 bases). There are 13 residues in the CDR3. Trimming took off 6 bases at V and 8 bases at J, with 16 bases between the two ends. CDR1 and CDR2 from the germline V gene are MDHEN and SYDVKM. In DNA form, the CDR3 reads TGTGCCAGCAGCCCCTGGGGGAACCGCGAAGCTTTCTTT. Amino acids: CASSPWGNREAFF.

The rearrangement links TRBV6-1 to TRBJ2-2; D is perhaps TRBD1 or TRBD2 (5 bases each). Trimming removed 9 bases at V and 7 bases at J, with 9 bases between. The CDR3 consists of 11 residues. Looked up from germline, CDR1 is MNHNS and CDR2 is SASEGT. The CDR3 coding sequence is TGTGCCAGTGGGACCTTCGGGGAGCTGTTTTTT. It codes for CASGTFGELFF.

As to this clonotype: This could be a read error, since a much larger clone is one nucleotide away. Here the CDR3 DNA reads TGTGCCATCAGTGATCAAGACTACGAGCTGTACTTC. It is translated as CAISDQDYELYF. V gene TRBV10-3 combines with J gene TRBJ2-7; TRBD2 might be the D (5 bases). CDR1 ENHRY and CDR2 SYGVKD come from the germline V gene. This CDR3 is 12 amino acids long.

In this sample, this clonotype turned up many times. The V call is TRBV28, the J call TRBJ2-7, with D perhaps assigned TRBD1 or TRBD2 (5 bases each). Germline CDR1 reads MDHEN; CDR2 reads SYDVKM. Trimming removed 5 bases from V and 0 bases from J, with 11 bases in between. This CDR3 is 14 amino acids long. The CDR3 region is CASSTRGYSYEQYF. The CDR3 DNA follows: TGTGCCAGCAGTACCCGGGGCTACTCCTACGAGCAGTACTTC.

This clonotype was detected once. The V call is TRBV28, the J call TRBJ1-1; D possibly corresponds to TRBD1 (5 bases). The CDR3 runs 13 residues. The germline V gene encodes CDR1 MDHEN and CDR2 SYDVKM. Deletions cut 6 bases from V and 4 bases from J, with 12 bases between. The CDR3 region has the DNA TGTGCCAGCAGGAAGGCGGGGGGCACTGAAGCTTTCTTT. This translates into CASRKAGGTEAFF.

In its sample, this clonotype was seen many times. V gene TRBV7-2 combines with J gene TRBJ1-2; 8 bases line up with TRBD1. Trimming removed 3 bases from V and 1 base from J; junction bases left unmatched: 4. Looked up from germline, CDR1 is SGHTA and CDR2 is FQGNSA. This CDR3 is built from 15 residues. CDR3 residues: CASSFRQGSNYGYTF. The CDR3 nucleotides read TGTGCCAGCAGCTTTCGACAGGGGAGTAACTATGGCTACACCTTC.

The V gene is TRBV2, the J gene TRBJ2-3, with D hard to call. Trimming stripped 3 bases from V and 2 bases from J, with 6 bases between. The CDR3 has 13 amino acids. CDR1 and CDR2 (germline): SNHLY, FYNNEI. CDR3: CASSEQDTDTQYF. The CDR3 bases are TGTGCCAGCAGTGAGCAGGACACAGATACGCAGTATTTT. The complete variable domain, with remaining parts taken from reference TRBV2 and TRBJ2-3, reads EPEVTQTPSHQVTQMGQEVILRCVPISNHLYFYWYRQILGQKVEFLVSFYNNEISEKSEIFDDQFSVERPDGSNFTLKIRSTKLEDSAMYFCASSEQDTDTQYFGPGTRLTVL.

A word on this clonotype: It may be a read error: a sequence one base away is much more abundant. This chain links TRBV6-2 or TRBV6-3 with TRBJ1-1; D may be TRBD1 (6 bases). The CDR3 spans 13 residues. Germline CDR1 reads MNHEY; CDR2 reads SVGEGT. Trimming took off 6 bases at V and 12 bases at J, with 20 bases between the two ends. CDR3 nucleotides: TGTGCCAGCAGAATAGACAGGCTCCAAAGGTCTTTCTTT. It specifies CASRIDRLQRSFF.

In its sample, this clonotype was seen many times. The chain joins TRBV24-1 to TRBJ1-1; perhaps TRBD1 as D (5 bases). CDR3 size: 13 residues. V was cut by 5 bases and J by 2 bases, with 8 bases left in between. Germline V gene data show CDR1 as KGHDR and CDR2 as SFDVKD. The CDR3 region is CATSAGHNTEAFF. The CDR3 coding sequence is TGTGCCACCAGTGCTGGACACAACACTGAAGCTTTCTTT.

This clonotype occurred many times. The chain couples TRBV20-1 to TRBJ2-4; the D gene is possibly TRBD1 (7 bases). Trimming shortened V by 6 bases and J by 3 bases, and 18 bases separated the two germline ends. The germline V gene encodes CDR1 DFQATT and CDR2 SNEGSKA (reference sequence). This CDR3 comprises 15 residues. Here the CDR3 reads CSAQTDRRDKNIQYF. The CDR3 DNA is TGCAGTGCGCAAACGGACAGGAGGGACAAAAACATTCAGTACTTC.

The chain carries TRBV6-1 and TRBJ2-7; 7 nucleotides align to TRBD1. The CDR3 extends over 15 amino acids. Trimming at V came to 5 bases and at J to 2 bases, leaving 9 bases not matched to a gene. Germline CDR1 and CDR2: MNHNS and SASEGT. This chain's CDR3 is CASSPWGTDTYEQYF. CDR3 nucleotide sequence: TGTGCCAGCAGTCCCTGGGGGACAGATACCTACGAGCAGTACTTC.

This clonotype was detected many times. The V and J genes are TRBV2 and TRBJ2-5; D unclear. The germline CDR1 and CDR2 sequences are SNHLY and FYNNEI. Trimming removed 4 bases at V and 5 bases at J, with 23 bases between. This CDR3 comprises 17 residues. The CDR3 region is CASSGDWAVGGRETQYF. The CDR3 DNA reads TGTGCCAGCAGTGGGGATTGGGCTGTTGGCGGACGGGAGACCCAGTACTTC.

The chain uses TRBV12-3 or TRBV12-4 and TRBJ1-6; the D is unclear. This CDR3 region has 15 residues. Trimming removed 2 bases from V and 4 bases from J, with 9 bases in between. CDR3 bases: TGTGCCAGCAGTTTATACCGGGGTTATAATTCACCCCTCCACTTT. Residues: CASSLYRGYNSPLHF.

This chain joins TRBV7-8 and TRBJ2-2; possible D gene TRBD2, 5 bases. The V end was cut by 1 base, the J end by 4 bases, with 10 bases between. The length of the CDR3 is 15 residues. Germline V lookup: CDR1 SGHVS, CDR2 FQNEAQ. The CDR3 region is CASSLEYEGTGELFF. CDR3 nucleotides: TGTGCCAGCAGCTTAGAATACGAGGGCACCGGGGAGCTGTTTTTT.